Listed below are T cell receptor beta chains from one sample, sequenced in a study of shared clonotypes between healthy human individuals. Sequencing was performed with immunoSEQ multiplex PCR; in TCRdb, only in-frame clones are kept and a portion is missing. The sample includes over 850,000 clones, around 82% seen only once; the top ten take under 0.6%. Sequencing input: memory CD4+ T cells from PBMCs. These receptors all come from a man younger than 35 in good health. Some clones in this sample may be carry-over from other donors' samples. Both conserved end residues are part of each CDR3. The D gene is left open where the match is weak. The size entry is marked missing in some rows and otherwise reads once, few, many or a size class.

v_call: TRBV4-1; j_call: TRBJ2-3; d_call: TRBD1; clone_size: .; cdr3_nt: TGCGCCAGCAGCCAGGGACAGGGGCTTCATACGCAGTATTTT; cdr3_aa: CASSQGQGLHTQYF
v_call: TRBV5-8; j_call: TRBJ1-2; d_call: .; clone_size: .; cdr3_nt: TGTGCCAGCAGCTTGGATCAGGGTCCTGGCTACACCTTC; cdr3_aa: CASSLDQGPGYTF
v_call: TRBV10-3; j_call: TRBJ2-1; d_call: .; clone_size: .; cdr3_nt: TGTGCCATCAGTGAGTCGGTGGGGGTAGGCCCCTACAATGAGCAGTTCTTC; cdr3_aa: CAISESVGVGPYNEQFF
v_call: TRBV7-2; j_call: TRBJ1-5; d_call: .; clone_size: once; cdr3_nt: TGTGCCAGCAGCTTCCGGGGGGATCAGCCCCAGCATTTT; cdr3_aa: CASSFRGDQPQHF
v_call: TRBV7-9; j_call: TRBJ1-2; d_call: .; clone_size: many; cdr3_nt: TGTGCCAGCAGTACACAACGGGGCAACTATGGCTACACCTTC; cdr3_aa: CASSTQRGNYGYTF
v_call: TRBV27; j_call: TRBJ2-3; d_call: TRBD2; clone_size: .; cdr3_nt: TGTGCCAGTCAAAAAGGGGCTAGCGGGACAGATACGCAGTATTTT; cdr3_aa: CASQKGASGTDTQYF
v_call: TRBV7-6; j_call: TRBJ2-3; d_call: .; clone_size: .; cdr3_nt: TGTGCCAGCAGCTCCCTGGTCCCTCAGATCGAGGGCGGCACAGATACGCAGTATTTT; cdr3_aa: CASSSLVPQIEGGTDTQYF
v_call: TRBV6-4; j_call: TRBJ2-7; d_call: .; clone_size: .; cdr3_nt: TGTGCCAGCAATTTAAGGAATGAGTCAGGGACCTTGGGGTTGGAAGAGCAGTACTTC; cdr3_aa: CASNLRNESGTLGLEEQYF
v_call: TRBV19; j_call: TRBJ2-1; d_call: .; clone_size: few; cdr3_nt: TGTGCCAGTAGTATACAAGCAGGGGAGAGTGAGCAGTTCTTC; cdr3_aa: CASSIQAGESEQFF
v_call: TRBV18; j_call: TRBJ1-2; d_call: .; clone_size: .; cdr3_nt: TGTGCCAGCTCACCACCCGGGGTTAACTATGGCTACACCTTC; cdr3_aa: CASSPPGVNYGYTF
v_call: TRBV7-2; j_call: TRBJ1-1; d_call: TRBD1; clone_size: .; cdr3_nt: TGTGCCAGCAGCACCAAAAACAGGGGAACTGAAGCTTTCTTT; cdr3_aa: CASSTKNRGTEAFF
v_call: TRBV19; j_call: TRBJ1-2; d_call: .; clone_size: few; cdr3_nt: TGTGCCAGTAGTATGGATTCGGGGGGCTACACCTTC; cdr3_aa: CASSMDSGGYTF
v_call: TRBV28; j_call: TRBJ2-4; d_call: .; clone_size: once; cdr3_nt: TGTGCCAGCCACGACAGGTTCTACATTCAGTACTTC; cdr3_aa: CASHDRFYIQYF
v_call: TRBV5-8; j_call: TRBJ2-2; d_call: .; clone_size: .; cdr3_nt: TGTGCCAGCAGCTTACCACCGGGAATCAACACCGGGGAGCTGTTTTTT; cdr3_aa: CASSLPPGINTGELFF
v_call: TRBV11-2; j_call: TRBJ2-1; d_call: .; clone_size: .; cdr3_nt: TGTGCCAGCAGCCCCGCGTTTAGGAGATCCTACAATGAGCAGTTCTTC; cdr3_aa: CASSPAFRRSYNEQFF
v_call: TRBV7-3; j_call: TRBJ1-1; d_call: TRBD1; clone_size: .; cdr3_nt: TGTGCCAGCAGCTTGGAAGGACAGGGGATAACTGAAGCTTTCTTT; cdr3_aa: CASSLEGQGITEAFF
v_call: TRBV5-1; j_call: TRBJ2-1; d_call: TRBD2; clone_size: .; cdr3_nt: TGCGCCAGCAGCTTGTCGGCAGGGACTAGCGGGATCTACAATGAGCAGTTCTTC; cdr3_aa: CASSLSAGTSGIYNEQFF
v_call: TRBV10-3; j_call: TRBJ2-7; d_call: TRBD1; clone_size: .; cdr3_nt: TGTGCCATCAGTGAGTCCCGACAGGGGGCGGGGGAGCAGTACTTC; cdr3_aa: CAISESRQGAGEQYF
v_call: TRBV15; j_call: TRBJ2-2; d_call: TRBD2; clone_size: .; cdr3_nt: TGTGCCACCAGCACCGGGACTAGTTTAAGGAACACCGGGGAGCTGTTTTTT; cdr3_aa: CATSTGTSLRNTGELFF
v_call: TRBV6-1; j_call: TRBJ2-3; d_call: .; clone_size: .; cdr3_nt: TGTGCCAGCAGTGAATTCCTAGCTCGAGATACGCAGTATTTT; cdr3_aa: CASSEFLARDTQYF